Listed below are T cell receptor beta chains from one sample, sequenced in a study of cytomegalovirus exposure and HLA in healthy donors. Here immunoSEQ multiplex PCR was the method, and the copy in TCRdb shows in-frame clones only, minus some. There are some 110,000 clones in the sample; approximately 82% occur only once, and 2.5% lies in the top ten. Source material: PBMCs. The receptors were gathered from a man aged 40-55 years in good health and CMV-seronegative. CDR3s include the opening cysteine and the closing phenylalanine or tryptophan. A D gene is named only where the DNA matches it firmly. Clone size appears in some rows only: once, few, many, or a class for an expanded clone.

>TRBD2|TRBV9|NA|TRBJ2-5
CASSDPSGVGETQYF
TGTGCCAGCAGCGATCCTAGCGGGGTAGGGGAGACCCAGTACTTC
>TRBD1|TRBV6-5|NA|TRBJ1-1
CASSPDRGNTEAFF
TGTGCCAGCAGCCCGGACAGGGGGAACACTGAAGCTTTCTTT
>NA|TRBV5-8|NA|TRBJ1-6
CASSFVRGDSPLHF
TGTGCCAGCAGCTTTGTCAGGGGAGATTCACCCCTCCACTTT
>TRBD2|TRBV4-1|once|TRBJ2-1
CASSQAPTSGGHNEQFF
TGCGCCAGCAGCCAAGCTCCGACTAGCGGGGGTCACAATGAGCAGTTCTTC
>TRBD1|TRBV27|NA|TRBJ1-1
CASSSPGTANTEAFF
TGTGCCAGCAGTTCCCCGGGGACAGCGAACACTGAAGCTTTCTTT
>TRBD1|TRBV4-1|NA|TRBJ2-1
CASSQNSPGQGINEQFF
TGCGCCAGCAGCCAAAATTCGCCGGGACAGGGAATCAATGAGCAGTTCTTC
>NA|TRBV7-9|few|TRBJ2-3
CASSLSEDFTDTQYF
TGTGCCAGCAGCTTATCGGAGGACTTCACAGATACGCAGTATTTT
>TRBD2|TRBV13|NA|TRBJ2-3
CASSLRLAGAASTDTQYF
TGTGCCAGCAGCTTGCGTCTAGCGGGGGCCGCTAGCACAGATACGCAGTATTTT
>TRBD2|TRBV5-6|NA|TRBJ2-1
CASSSRTSGGGNEQFF
TGTGCCAGCAGTTCCCGGACTAGCGGGGGGGGAAATGAGCAGTTCTTC
>NA|TRBV4-2|once|TRBJ2-5
CASSQDRRQGQETQYF
TGTGCCAGCAGCCAAGATCGCCGGCAGGGGCAAGAGACCCAGTACTTC
>TRBD1|TRBV6-6|NA|TRBJ1-6
CASRDGQGGSSPLHF
TGTGCCAGCAGAGACGGACAGGGAGGGAGTTCACCCCTCCACTTT
>TRBD1|TRBV11-2|NA|TRBJ2-5
CASSFPGRPETGGDETQYF
TGTGCCAGCAGCTTCCCCGGCCGTCCGGAGACAGGGGGTGATGAGACCCAGTACTTC
>TRBD2|TRBV7-3|NA|TRBJ2-3
CASSFGTRGADTQYF
TGTGCCAGCAGCTTTGGGACTAGGGGGGCAGATACGCAGTATTTT